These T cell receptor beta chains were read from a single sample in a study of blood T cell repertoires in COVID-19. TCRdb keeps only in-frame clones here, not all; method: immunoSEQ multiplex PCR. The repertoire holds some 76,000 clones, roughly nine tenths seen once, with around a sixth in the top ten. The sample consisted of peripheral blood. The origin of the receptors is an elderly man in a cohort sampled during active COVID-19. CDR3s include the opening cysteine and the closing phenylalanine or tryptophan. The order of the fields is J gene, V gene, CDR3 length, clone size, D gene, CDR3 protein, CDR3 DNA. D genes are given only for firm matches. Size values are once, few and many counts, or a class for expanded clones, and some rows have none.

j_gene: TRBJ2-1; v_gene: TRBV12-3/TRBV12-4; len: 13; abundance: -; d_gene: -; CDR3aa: CASSLARRLPRFF; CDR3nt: TGTGCCAGCAGTTTAGCGCGGCGGCTCCCGCGGTTCTTC
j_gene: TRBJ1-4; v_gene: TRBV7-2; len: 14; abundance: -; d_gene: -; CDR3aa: CASSQDPGSEKLFF; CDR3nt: TGTGCCAGCAGCCAGGATCCCGGGAGTGAAAAACTGTTTTTT
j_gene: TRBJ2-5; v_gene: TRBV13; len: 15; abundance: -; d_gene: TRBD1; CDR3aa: CASSSRDRAHETQYF; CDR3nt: TGTGCCAGCAGCTCCCGGGACAGGGCACATGAGACCCAGTACTTC
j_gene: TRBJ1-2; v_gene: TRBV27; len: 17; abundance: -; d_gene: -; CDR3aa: CASSLSGPDGGNYGYTF; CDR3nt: TGTGCCAGCAGTTTATCCGGGCCCGATGGGGGGAACTATGGCTACACCTTC
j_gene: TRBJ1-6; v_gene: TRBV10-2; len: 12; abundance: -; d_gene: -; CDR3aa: CASSVGLSPLHF; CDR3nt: TGCGCCAGCAGTGTTGGGCTTTCACCCCTCCACTTT
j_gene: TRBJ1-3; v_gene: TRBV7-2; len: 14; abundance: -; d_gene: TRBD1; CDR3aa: CASSPPGGRDTIYF; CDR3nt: TGTGCCAGCAGCCCCCCAGGGGGCAGAGACACCATATATTTT
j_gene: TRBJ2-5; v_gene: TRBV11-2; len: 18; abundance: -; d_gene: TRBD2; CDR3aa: CASSLARTSGGPWETQYF; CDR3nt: TGTGCCAGCAGCTTAGCTAGGACTAGCGGGGGGCCCTGGGAGACCCAGTACTTC
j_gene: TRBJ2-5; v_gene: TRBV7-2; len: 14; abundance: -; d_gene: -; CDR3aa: CASSLVNSQETQYF; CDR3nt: TGTGCCAGCAGCTTGGTTAACTCACAAGAGACCCAGTACTTC
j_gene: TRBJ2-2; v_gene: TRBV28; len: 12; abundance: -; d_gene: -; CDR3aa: CAMGQNTGELFF; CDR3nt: TGTGCCATGGGACAGAACACCGGGGAGCTGTTTTTT
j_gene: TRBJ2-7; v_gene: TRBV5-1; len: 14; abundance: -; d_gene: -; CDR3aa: CASSQTGDSYEQYF; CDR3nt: TGCGCCAGCAGCCAAACCGGGGACTCCTACGAGCAGTACTTC
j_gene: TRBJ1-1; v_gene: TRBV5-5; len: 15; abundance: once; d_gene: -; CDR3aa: CASSLGPGGNTEAFF; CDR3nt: TGTGCCAGCAGCTTGGGACCAGGAGGGAACACTGAAGCTTTCTTT
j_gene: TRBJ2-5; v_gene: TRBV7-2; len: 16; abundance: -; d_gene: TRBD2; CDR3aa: CASSPVVRGGGETQYF; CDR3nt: TGTGCCAGCAGCCCGGTGGTGCGGGGGGGCGGAGAGACCCAGTACTTC
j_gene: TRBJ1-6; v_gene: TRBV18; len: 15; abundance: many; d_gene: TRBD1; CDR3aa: CASSPTQGDNSPLHF; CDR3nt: TGTGCCAGCTCACCGACACAGGGGGATAATTCACCCCTCCACTTT
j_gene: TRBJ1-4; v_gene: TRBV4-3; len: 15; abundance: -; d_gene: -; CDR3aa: CASSQDPGTNEKLFF; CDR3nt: TGCGCCAGCAGCCAAGACCCAGGGACTAATGAAAAACTGTTTTTT
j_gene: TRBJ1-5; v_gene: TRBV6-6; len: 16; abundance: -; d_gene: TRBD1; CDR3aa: CASSYGDRASNQPQHF; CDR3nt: TGTGCCAGCAGTTATGGGGACAGGGCTAGCAATCAGCCCCAGCATTTT
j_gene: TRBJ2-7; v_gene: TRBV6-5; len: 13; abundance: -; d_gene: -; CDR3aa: CASTAGPGYEQYF; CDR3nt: TGTGCCAGCACGGCAGGGCCAGGATACGAGCAGTACTTC
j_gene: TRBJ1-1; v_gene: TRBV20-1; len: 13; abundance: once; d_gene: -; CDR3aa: CSASRGNFLWAFF; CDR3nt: TGCAGTGCTAGTAGGGGTAATTTTTTGTGGGCTTTCTTT
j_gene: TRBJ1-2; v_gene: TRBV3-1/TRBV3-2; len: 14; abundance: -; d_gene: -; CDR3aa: CASSQVFLGGGYTF; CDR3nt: TGTGCCAGCAGCCAAGTTTTCCTCGGGGGTGGCTACACCTTC
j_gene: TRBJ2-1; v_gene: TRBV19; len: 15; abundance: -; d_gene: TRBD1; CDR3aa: CASSPGTGAYNEQFF; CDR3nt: TGTGCCAGTAGCCCCGGGACAGGGGCGTATAATGAGCAGTTCTTC
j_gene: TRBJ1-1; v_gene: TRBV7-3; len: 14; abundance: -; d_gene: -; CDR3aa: CASSLLEGSTEAFF; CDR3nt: TGTGCCAGCAGCCTCTTGGAGGGGAGCACTGAAGCTTTCTTT
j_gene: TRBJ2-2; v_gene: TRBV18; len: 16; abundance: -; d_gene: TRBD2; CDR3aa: CASSASGLANTGELFF; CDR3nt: TGTGCCAGCTCAGCCTCCGGACTAGCGAACACCGGGGAGCTGTTTTTT
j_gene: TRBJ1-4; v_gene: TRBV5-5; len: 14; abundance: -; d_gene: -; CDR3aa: CASSLSQGQEKLFF; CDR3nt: TGTGCCAGCAGCTTGAGCCAGGGTCAGGAAAAACTGTTTTTT
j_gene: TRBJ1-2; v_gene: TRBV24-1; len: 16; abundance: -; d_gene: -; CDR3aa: CATSDFPTGPNYGYTF; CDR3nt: TGTGCCACCAGTGATTTCCCAACAGGGCCCAACTATGGCTACACCTTC
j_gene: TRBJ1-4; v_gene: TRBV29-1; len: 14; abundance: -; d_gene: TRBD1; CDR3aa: CSVRDRATNEKLFF; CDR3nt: TGCAGCGTCCGGGACAGGGCAACTAATGAAAAACTGTTTTTT
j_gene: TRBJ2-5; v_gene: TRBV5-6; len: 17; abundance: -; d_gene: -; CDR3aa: CASSLRRWRGPQETQYF; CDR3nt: TGTGCCAGCAGCTTGCGCCGGTGGCGGGGGCCCCAAGAGACCCAGTACTTC
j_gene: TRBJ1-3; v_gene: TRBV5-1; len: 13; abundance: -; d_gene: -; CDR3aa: CASSLDPGDTIYF; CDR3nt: TGCGCCAGCAGCTTGGACCCAGGGGACACCATATATTTT
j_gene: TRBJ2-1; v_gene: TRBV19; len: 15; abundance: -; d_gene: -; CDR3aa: CASSLGAVAYNEQFF; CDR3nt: TGTGCCAGTAGTTTGGGGGCGGTTGCCTACAATGAGCAGTTCTTC
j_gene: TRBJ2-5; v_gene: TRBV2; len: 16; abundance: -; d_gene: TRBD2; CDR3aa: CASSVEVGGAMETQYF; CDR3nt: TGTGCCAGCAGTGTGGAGGTCGGGGGGGCCATGGAGACCCAGTACTTC
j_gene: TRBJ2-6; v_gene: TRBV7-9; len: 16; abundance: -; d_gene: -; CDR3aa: CASSYESSPGANVLTF; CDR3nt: TGTGCCAGCAGCTACGAGAGTAGTCCTGGGGCCAACGTCCTGACTTTC
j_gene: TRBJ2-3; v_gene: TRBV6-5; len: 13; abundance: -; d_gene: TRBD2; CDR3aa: CASRAGDGDTQYF; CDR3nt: TGTGCCAGCAGAGCGGGGGATGGGGATACGCAGTATTTT
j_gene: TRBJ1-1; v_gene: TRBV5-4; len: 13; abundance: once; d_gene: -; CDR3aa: CASSLEELTEAFF; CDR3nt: TGTGCCAGCAGCTTGGAAGAGCTGACTGAAGCTTTCTTT
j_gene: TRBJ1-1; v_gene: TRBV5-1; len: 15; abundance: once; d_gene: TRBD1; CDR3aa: CASSPGTGANTEAFF; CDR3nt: TGCGCCAGCAGCCCTGGGACAGGGGCGAACACTGAAGCTTTCTTT
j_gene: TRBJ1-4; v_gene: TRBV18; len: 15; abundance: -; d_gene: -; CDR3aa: CASSPPGGIGEKLFF; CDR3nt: TGTGCCAGCTCACCACCGGGGGGAATTGGTGAAAAACTGTTTTTT
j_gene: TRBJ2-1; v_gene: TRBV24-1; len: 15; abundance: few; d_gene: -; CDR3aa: CATSDHTTLNNEQFF; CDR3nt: TGTGCCACCAGTGATCACACTACCCTAAACAATGAGCAGTTCTTC
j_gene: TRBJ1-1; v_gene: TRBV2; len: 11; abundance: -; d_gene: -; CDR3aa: CASSGALQAFF; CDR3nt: TGTGCCAGCAGTGGGGCCCTTCAAGCTTTCTTT
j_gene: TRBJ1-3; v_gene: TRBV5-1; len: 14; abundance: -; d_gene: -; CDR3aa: CASSLAVSGNTIYF; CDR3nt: TGCGCCAGCAGCTTGGCAGTCTCTGGAAACACCATATATTTT
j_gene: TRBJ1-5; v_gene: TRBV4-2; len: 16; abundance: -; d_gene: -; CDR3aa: CASSQEGPASNQPQHF; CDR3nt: TGTGCCAGCAGCCAAGAGGGCCCTGCAAGCAATCAGCCCCAGCATTTT
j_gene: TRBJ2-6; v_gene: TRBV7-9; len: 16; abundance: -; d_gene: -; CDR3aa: CASSERQISGANVLTF; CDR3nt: TGTGCCAGCAGCGAACGACAGATCTCTGGGGCCAACGTCCTGACTTTC
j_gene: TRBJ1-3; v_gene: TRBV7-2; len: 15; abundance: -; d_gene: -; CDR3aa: CASSFGTRSGNTIYF; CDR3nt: TGTGCCAGCAGCTTCGGGACACGCTCTGGAAACACCATATATTTT
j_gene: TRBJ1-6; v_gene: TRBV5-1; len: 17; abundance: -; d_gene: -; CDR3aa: CASSLDRGVGLNSPLHF; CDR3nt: TGCGCCAGCAGCTTGGATCGGGGGGTCGGACTCAATTCACCCCTCCACTTT
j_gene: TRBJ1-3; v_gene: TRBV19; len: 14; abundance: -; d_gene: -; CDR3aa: CASSMGGSGNTIYF; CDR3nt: TGTGCCAGTAGTATGGGGGGCTCTGGAAACACCATATATTTT
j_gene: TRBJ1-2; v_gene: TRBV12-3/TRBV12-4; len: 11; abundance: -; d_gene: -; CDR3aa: CASKAGAGYTF; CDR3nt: TGTGCCAGCAAGGCAGGGGCTGGCTACACCTTC
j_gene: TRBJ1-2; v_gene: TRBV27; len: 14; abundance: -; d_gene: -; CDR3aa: CASSLSTGNYGYTF; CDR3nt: TGTGCCAGCAGTTTATCTACGGGGAACTATGGCTACACCTTC
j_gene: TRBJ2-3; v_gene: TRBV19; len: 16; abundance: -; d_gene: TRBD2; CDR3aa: CASSSGLAGGTDTQYF; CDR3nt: TGTGCCAGTAGTAGCGGTCTAGCGGGGGGAACAGATACGCAGTATTTT
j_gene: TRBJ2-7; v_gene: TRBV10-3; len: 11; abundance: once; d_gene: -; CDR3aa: CAITTDLEQYF; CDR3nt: TGTGCCATCACGACTGACTTGGAACAGTACTTC
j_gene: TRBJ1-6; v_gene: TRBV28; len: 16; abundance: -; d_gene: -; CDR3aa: CASSPVGVTYNSPLHF; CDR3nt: TGTGCCAGCAGTCCCGTAGGGGTCACCTATAATTCACCCCTCCACTTT
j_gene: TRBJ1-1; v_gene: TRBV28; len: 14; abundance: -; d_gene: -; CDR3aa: CASSLGGQNTEAFF; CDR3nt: TGTGCCAGCAGTTTAGGGGGACAGAACACTGAAGCTTTCTTT
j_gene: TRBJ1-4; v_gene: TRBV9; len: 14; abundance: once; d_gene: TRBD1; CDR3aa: CASSAGQGGEKLFF; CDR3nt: TGTGCCAGCAGTGCGGGACAGGGAGGTGAAAAACTGTTTTTT
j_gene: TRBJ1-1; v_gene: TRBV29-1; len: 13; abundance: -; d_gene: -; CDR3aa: CSVVYSMNTEAFF; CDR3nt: TGCAGCGTTGTCTATTCTATGAACACTGAAGCTTTCTTT
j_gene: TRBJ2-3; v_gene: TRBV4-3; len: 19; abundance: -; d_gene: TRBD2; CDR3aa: CASSQGNPVAGGSTDTQYF; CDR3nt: TGCGCCAGCAGCCAAGGAAATCCCGTAGCGGGGGGAAGCACAGATACGCAGTATTTT